This T cell receptor (beta chain) was captured by sequencing in a study of blood T cell repertoires in COVID-19. In Seattle, patients joined the study during active infection and were tracked longitudinally. TCRdb's table, derived via immunoSEQ multiplex PCR, lists solely in-frame clones and lacks some. The profile shows about 180,000 clones, roughly 81% of them singletons. The clonotype originates from a woman of 80 years or more with COVID-19, enrolled during active disease. Sequencing was performed on peripheral blood.

The CDR3 nucleotides are TGTGCCCACGTCGGACTAGCGGGGACCCAGTACTTC. As protein: CAHVGLAGTQYF. J is TRBJ2-5 and V is TRBV30; 11 bases map to TRBD2. Germline trimming cut 8 bases from V and 7 bases from J; bases unmatched to any gene: 6. CDR1 is GTSNPN, CDR2 SVGIG, per germline (reference sequence). The CDR3 is 12 residues long.